One and the same sample provided the 15 T cell receptor beta chains below, sequenced in a study of blood T cell repertoires in COVID-19. Some clones are missing from TCRdb's copy, which holds only in-frame ones; the method was immunoSEQ multiplex PCR. The sample yields some 350,000 clones, 75% to 90% seen once. Source material: peripheral blood. These receptors originate from a woman aged 50 to 60 with COVID-19, enrolled during active disease.

The gene calls are TRBV18 and TRBJ2-3; D call uncertain. Germline assignment: CDR1 KGHSH and CDR2 LQKENI. CDR3 length equals 17 residues. V was shortened by 3 bases and J by 1 base, with 17 bases between the two germline ends. CDR3 in DNA: TGTGCCAGCTCACCCCTTCTTGGCGGAAGCCGCACAGATACGCAGTATTTT. Translation gives CASSPLLGGSRTDTQYF.

This chain connects TRBV3-1 (or the pseudogene TRBV3-2) to TRBJ1-2; D is unresolved. Germline values: CDR1 LGHDT, CDR2 YNNKEL (reference sequence). Trimming pared 0 bases from V and 0 bases from J, leaving 11 bases between. This CDR3 region has 16 residues. The CDR3 region has the DNA TGTGCCAGCAGCCAAGATCTTACGGTAGCTAACTATGGCTACACCTTC. It encodes CASSQDLTVANYGYTF.

The CDR3 sequence: CASSASGQGAAGYTF. In DNA form, the CDR3 reads TGCGCCAGCAGCGCCTCCGGGCAGGGGGCCGCGGGCTACACCTTC. This chain links TRBV5-1 with TRBJ1-2, with 8 bases fitting TRBD1. This CDR3 is built from 15 residues. In germline, CDR1 is SGHRS, CDR2 YFSETQ. J was trimmed by 8 bases and V by 4 bases; bases with no gene match: 13.

V and J are TRBV5-1 and TRBJ1-4, with D possibly being TRBD1 (6 bases). The CDR3 has 15 amino acids. V lost 8 bases and J 4 bases, leaving 18 bases between the germline ends. Germline assignment: CDR1 SGHRS and CDR2 YFSETQ. For the CDR3, the DNA is TGCGCCAGTTCCCCGCTGGGACATTTTAATGAAAAACTGTTTTTT. Translated, it gives CASSPLGHFNEKLFF.

The chain links TRBV6-5 to TRBJ2-7, with 8 bases fitting TRBD1. After removal of 6 bases from V and 5 bases from J, the junction contained 9 bases not matched to a gene. Germline V gene data show CDR1 as MNHEY and CDR2 as SVGAGI. There are 14 residues in the CDR3. The chain's CDR3 is CASRRTGTTHEQYF. CDR3 DNA sequence: TGTGCCAGCAGGCGGACAGGGACGACCCACGAGCAGTACTTC.

A single count supports this clone. J is TRBJ1-5 and V is TRBV6-5; D remains unclear. CDR3 length: 13 amino acids. V was pared by 8 bases and J by 0 bases, with 8 bases between. Germline loops: CDR1 MNHEY, CDR2 SVGAGI. CDR3 in amino acids: CASSRVSNQPQHF. The CDR3, as DNA: TGTGCCAGCTCACGAGTTAGCAATCAGCCCCAGCATTTT.

J is TRBJ2-3 and V is TRBV19, with 13 bases fitting TRBD2. The CDR3 extends over 17 amino acids. Trimming cost V 1 base and J 3 bases; bases outside gene matches: 4. Germline V gene sequence: CDR1 LNHDA, CDR2 SQIVND (reference sequence). CDR3 nucleotides: TGTGCCAGTAGTATAGGGACTAGCGGGAGTTCAACAGATACGCAGTATTTT. Encoded protein: CASSIGTSGSSTDTQYF.

V and J are TRBV5-4 and TRBJ2-7; TRBD2 matches at 13 bases. CDR1 and CDR2 from the germline V gene are SGHNT and YYREEE (reference sequence). J gave up 3 bases and V 4 bases, and 10 bases lay outside the gene matches. The CDR3 is 17 amino acids. The CDR3: CASSPTRTSGRFYEQYF. CDR3 nucleotide sequence: TGTGCCAGCAGCCCCACCCGGACTAGCGGGAGATTCTACGAGCAGTACTTC.

The chain has TRBV19 and TRBJ2-7; no firm D call. Germline CDR1 LNHDA, CDR2 SQIVND (reference sequence). V was cut by 5 bases and J by 7 bases, with 12 bases left in between. The CDR3 has 12 amino acids. CDR3 in DNA: TGTGCCAGTAGTTCCTCCGGGTATGAGCAGTACTTC. Amino acids: CASSSSGYEQYF. The entire variable domain, with the rest obtained from reference TRBV19 and TRBJ2-7, is as follows: DGGITQSPKYLFRKEGQNVTLSCEQNLNHDAMYWYRQDPGQGLRLIYYSQIVNDFQKGDIAEGYSVSREKKESFPLTVTSAQKNPTAFYLCASSSSGYEQYFGPGTRLTVT.

The V and J genes are TRBV7-6 and TRBJ2-7, with D tentatively TRBD2 (5 bases). V shed 3 bases and J shed 4 bases, with 13 bases lying between them. The CDR3 loop spans 14 amino acids. Per the germline V gene, CDR1 is SGHVS and CDR2 is FNYEAQ. The CDR3, as DNA: TGTGCCAGCAGCTTGGCTAGCTGGGGTTACGAGCAGTACTTC. Its protein product is CASSLASWGYEQYF.

The chain joins TRBV5-5 to TRBJ1-1; D not certain. The CDR3 is 15 residues long. The germline V gene has CDR1 SGHKS and CDR2 YYEKEE (reference sequence). Trimming removed 1 base at V and 0 bases at J, with 10 bases between. This CDR3 reads CASSLLGRVNTEAFF. The CDR3 coding sequence is TGTGCCAGCAGCTTGTTAGGGAGGGTGAACACTGAAGCTTTCTTT.

The chain recombines TRBV12-5 with TRBJ2-1; D is perhaps TRBD2 (6 bases). CDR3 size: 13 residues. V was pared by 5 bases and J by 5 bases, with 10 bases between. CDR1 is LGHNT, CDR2 FRNRAP, per germline. The CDR3: CASGPPGDNEQFF. CDR3 sequence (DNA): TGTGCTAGTGGTCCCCCGGGAGACAATGAGCAGTTCTTC.

The rearrangement uses TRBV7-2 and TRBJ2-3; a possible D gene is TRBD2 (6 bases). V was clipped by 3 bases and J by 2 bases, with 9 bases between them. The germline V gene encodes CDR1 SGHTA and CDR2 FQGNSA. This CDR3 has 14 amino acids. The DNA for the CDR3 is TGTGCCAGCAGCTTGGGCGGGAACACAGATACGCAGTATTTT. Translated: CASSLGGNTDTQYF.

The V call is TRBV10-3, the J call TRBJ2-1; D may be TRBD2 (6 bases). Germline values: CDR1 ENHRY, CDR2 SYGVKD. Trimming pared 8 bases from V and 6 bases from J, leaving 14 bases between. The CDR3 totals 13 residues. The CDR3 protein is CAISGRDFNEQFF. Written as DNA, the CDR3 is TGTGCCATCTCGGGCAGGGACTTCAATGAGCAGTTCTTC.

J is TRBJ2-1 and V is TRBV19, with 10 bases lining up with TRBD2. The germline V gene has CDR1 LNHDA and CDR2 SQIVND (reference sequence). The CDR3 sequence is 16 residues long. The J segment lost 3 bases and the V segment lost 5 bases, leaving 7 bases of the junction unmatched. The CDR3 here is CASSGTSGTFYNEQFF. The DNA for the CDR3 is TGTGCCAGTAGTGGTACTAGCGGGACGTTCTACAATGAGCAGTTCTTC.